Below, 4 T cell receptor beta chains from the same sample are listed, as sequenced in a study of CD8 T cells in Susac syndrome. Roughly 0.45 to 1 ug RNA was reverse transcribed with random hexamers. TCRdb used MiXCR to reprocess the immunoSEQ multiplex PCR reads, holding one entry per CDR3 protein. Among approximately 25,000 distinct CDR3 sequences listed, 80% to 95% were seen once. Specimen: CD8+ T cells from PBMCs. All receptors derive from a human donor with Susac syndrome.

CDR3 sequence: CASSFLGSEGSNYNSPLHF. The DNA of the CDR3 is TGCGCCAGCAGTTTTTTGGGAAGTGAGGGCTCGAACTATAATTCACCCCTCCACTTT. The rearrangement uses TRBV23-1 and TRBJ1-6; D is ambiguous. TRBV23-1 is given ORF status, its function remaining uncertain. V was clipped by 5 bases and J by 3 bases, with 23 bases between them. This CDR3 has 19 amino acids.

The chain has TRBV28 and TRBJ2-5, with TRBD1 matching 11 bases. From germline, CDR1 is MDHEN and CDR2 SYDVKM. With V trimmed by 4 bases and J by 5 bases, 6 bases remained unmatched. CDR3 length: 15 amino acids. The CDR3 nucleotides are TGTGCCAGCAGTTCCCCCGGGACAGGGGGTGAGACCCAGTACTTC. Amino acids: CASSSPGTGGETQYF.

The CDR3 is CSARDLASGVSSYNEQFF. The CDR3 DNA follows: TGCAGTGCTAGAGATTTGGCTAGCGGGGTTAGCTCCTACAATGAGCAGTTCTTC. The V gene is TRBV20-1, the J gene TRBJ2-1, with 9 bases fitting TRBD2. Trimming removed 0 bases from V and 0 bases from J; junction bases left unmatched: 9. This CDR3 has 18 amino acids. Germline V gene data show CDR1 as DFQATT and CDR2 as SNEGSKA (reference sequence).

In DNA, the CDR3 is TGTGCCAGCAGACCAACGGGACACATAAACACTGAAGCTTTCTTT. It codes for CASRPTGHINTEAFF. J is TRBJ1-1 and V is TRBV2, with D perhaps matching TRBD1 (6 bases). The V end lost 6 bases, the J end lost 2 bases, and 16 bases lay between the germline ends. Germline V gene data show CDR1 as SNHLY and CDR2 as FYNNEI. CDR3 length: 15 residues.